What follows describes a single TCR beta chain. This clonotype was detected once. There is no known antigen for this receptor. No base quality information exists; no much larger clone differs at one position. Resting on one read, the evidence is weak. The source of the sample is a study of CD8 T cells in Susac syndrome (dated by TCRdb to about 2019). Turning to the overall study: Repertoire sequencing was used to test whether CD8+ T cell activation and differentiation in Susac syndrome was antigen driven.

High-throughput TCR beta sequencing profiled peripheral blood CD8+ and CD4+ T cells from healthy donors, Susac syndrome patients and multiple sclerosis patients. The healthy donors served as controls matched for age and sex. Bulk CD8+ and CD4+ T cells were purified by magnetic negative isolation, while CD8+ TEMRA cells were enriched using FACS. Blood was collected in EDTA tubes and processed within 24 hours, with PBMCs isolated through density gradient centrifugation. PBMCs intended for TCR sequencing were cryopreserved in liquid nitrogen and thawed later in a water bath at 37 degrees C. The sorted or isolated CD4+, CD8+ and CD8+ TEMRA cells reached a purity of at least 90%. RNA was extracted using the RNeasy kit, and roughly 0.5 to 1 ug of the RNA was reverse transcribed with random hexamers. The immunoSEQ multiplex PCR assay, covering 54 Vbeta and 13 Jbeta segments, was used to amplify TCR beta CDR3 regions. PCR amplification bias was corrected using a synthetic template baseline for primer optimization and computational correction. In the original analysis: Reads were annotated to V, D and J genes according to IMGT and were analyzed with immunoSEQ Analyzer, with only productive sequences retained. Clonality was calculated as one minus the Shannon entropy normalized by log2 of the number of productive unique sequences. For each patient and control, public and private clones were evaluated within the 100 most prevalent clones. Susac-specific clones were defined as absent from healthy and MS cohorts, 1052 published viral clones and other ImmuneACCESS disease sequences. TCRdb trimmed the raw reads at Q25, called clones with MiXCR and kept productive beta chains. Every entry covers one CDR3 protein and lists the most common genes and DNA from its rows. It is TCRdb's table, rather than the study itself, that gives the V and J calls and clone size. The table for this sample lists 180,000 or so distinct CDR3 sequences; over 85% of them were counted only once. About 0.1% of the sample rests with the top ten.

CDR3 length: 14 amino acids, cysteine to phenylalanine. Solely the CDR3 DNA is kept, with 42 bases framed from the first base. Cut back by 9 bases and 4 bases, the V and J ends lie 18 bases apart. CDR1 is given as LNHDA and CDR2 as SQIVND, both from the germline V gene (reference sequence). What the work shows at the level of the full study, not this receptor alone: The study acknowledged that relatively few individuals were included in the TCR sequencing and HLA analysis.

This receptor was obtained from a human donor in good health. The sample consisted of CD4+ T cells from PBMCs. The sequence joins TRBV19 to TRBJ1-2; no D segment can be confidently identified. The sequenced DNA is TGTGCCAGCCAATTGAGGAACTTTCCCTATGGCTACACCTTC. This codes for CASQLRNFPYGYTF. Beyond the CDR3, the reference TRBV19 and TRBJ1-2 genes provide the residues; the full variable domain reads: DGGITQSPKYLFRKEGQNVTLSCEQNLNHDAMYWYRQDPGQGLRLIYYSQIVNDFQKGDIAEGYSVSREKKESFPLTVTSAQKNPTAFYLCASQLRNFPYGYTFGSGTRLTVV.